The table lists the clone carrying this T cell receptor beta chain with many counts. Its cognate antigen is unknown. This entry comes from a study of T cells in Graves' hyperthyroidism and ophthalmopathy. Study outcomes and limitations: Using 13 V-J features, a model discriminated ophthalmopathy from stable hyperthyroidism. Blood also contained most expanded thyroid clonotypes above 0.001. Ophthalmopathy was identified by the model a median 6.5 months ahead of onset.

From RNA transcripts, TCR beta CDR3 regions were amplified. Primed by the HTBI set, a first-round RT-PCR was run on the TCR CDR3. TCRdb called the multiplex PCR reads again in MiXCR, with one record for every CDR3 protein. The sample contains about 300,000 distinct CDR3 sequences, under 30% of which appear only once. The V and J ends lost 4 bases and 8 bases respectively, with 20 bases between them. The V gene's germline CDR1 is MNHNS and CDR2 SASEGT. CDR3 length equals 15 residues. The chain carries TRBV6-1 and TRBJ1-2; D call uncertain. Sample: blood. The TCR was taken from a man in his forties with Graves' hyperthyroidism that later progressed to Graves' ophthalmopathy. The CDR3 sequence is CASSVRLWEADGYTF. In DNA, the CDR3 is TGTGCCAGCAGTGTCCGGCTATGGGAAGCTGACGGCTACACCTTC.